The 27 T cell receptor beta chains in this list originate from one sample, sequenced in a study of cytomegalovirus exposure and HLA in healthy donors. The PCR was carried out with 60 Vbeta primers and 13 Jbeta primers. Profiling relied on immunoSEQ multiplex PCR, and the TCRdb table lists in-frame clones only, not all of them. The repertoire has 85,000 to 100,000 clones, around nine tenths of them found once; the top ten carry around a tenth. Material: PBMCs. The receptors were sampled from a man aged 25-45 years in good health and CMV-seropositive.

The chain recombines TRBV28 with TRBJ2-3; no clear D. The V end lost 3 bases, the J end lost 2 bases, and 12 bases lay between the germline ends. The CDR3 is 15 amino acids. Germline-derived CDR1 and CDR2 are MDHEN and SYDVKM. The CDR3 protein is CASSLPGFFTDTQYF. The CDR3 bases are TGTGCCAGCAGTTTGCCCGGGTTCTTCACAGATACGCAGTATTTT.

The rearrangement links TRBV19 to TRBJ2-1, with 7 bases aligning to TRBD2. Germline-derived CDR1 and CDR2 are LNHDA and SQIVND (reference sequence). This CDR3 region has 15 residues. Trimming at V came to 7 bases and at J to 2 bases, leaving 8 bases not matched to a gene. DNA for the CDR3: TGTGCCAGTACCACAGCGGGAACTACCTACAATGAGCAGTTCTTC. It specifies CASTTAGTTYNEQFF.

V usage is TRBV14 and J usage is TRBJ2-5; a weak D match, TRBD2 (6 bases). This CDR3 is 16 amino acids long. Germline V CDR1 and CDR2: SGHDN, FVKESK. Trimming removed 4 bases from V and 2 bases from J, with 17 bases in between. In DNA, the CDR3 is TGTGCCAGCAGCCCCGGGGCCCTAGCGCCTCAAGAGACCCAGTACTTC. Its protein is CASSPGALAPQETQYF.

The CDR3 region has the DNA TGTGCCAGCAGGCAAAGGGGAACGACCGGGGAGCTGTTTTTT. Translated: CASRQRGTTGELFF. V is TRBV6-4 and J is TRBJ2-2, with D possibly matching TRBD1 (5 bases). The V end was cut by 6 bases, the J end by 5 bases, with 13 bases between. The CDR3 length is 14 residues. Germline V gene data show CDR1 as MRHNA and CDR2 as SNTAGT.

The gene calls are TRBV5-1 and TRBJ1-1; D perhaps matches TRBD1 (5 bases). The V end lost 4 bases, the J end lost 2 bases, and 12 bases lay between the germline ends. CDR3 length: 14 amino acids. The germline gives CDR1 SGHRS, CDR2 YFSETQ. CDR3 sequence (DNA): TGCGCCAGCAGCACCGATACAGGAAACACTGAAGCTTTCTTT. It encodes CASSTDTGNTEAFF.

This rearrangement joins TRBV9 to TRBJ1-1; weak D call: TRBD1 (6 bases). V was shortened by 0 bases and J by 4 bases, with 13 bases between the two germline ends. Germline values: CDR1 SGDLS, CDR2 YYNGEE. The CDR3 is 15 amino acids. The CDR3 here is CASSVAPQGFTEAFF. The CDR3 DNA follows: TGTGCCAGCAGCGTAGCCCCTCAGGGGTTCACTGAAGCTTTCTTT.

DNA of the CDR3: TGTGCCAGCAGCTACTATAACAATGAGCAGTTCTTC. This codes for CASSYYNNEQFF. The chain employs TRBV7-9 and TRBJ2-1, with D unresolved. Trimming shortened V by 4 bases and J by 5 bases, and 6 bases separated the two germline ends. The CDR3 spans 12 residues. Germline V gene lookup returns CDR1 SEHNR and CDR2 FQNEAQ (reference sequence). The full variable domain, completed using reference TRBV7-9 and TRBJ2-1, is DTGVSQNPRHKITKRGQNVTFRCDPISEHNRLYWYRQTLGQGPEFLTYFQNEAQLEKSRLLSDRFSAERPKGSFSTLEIQRTEQGDSAMYLCASSYYNNEQFFGPGTRLTVL.

CDR3 DNA sequence: TGTGCCAGCAGTTTTGTGGCTAGCTCAGATACGCAGTATTTT. As protein: CASSFVASSDTQYF. The chain employs TRBV27 and TRBJ2-3; a weak D match, TRBD2 (5 bases). Per the germline V gene, CDR1 is MNHEY and CDR2 is SMNVEV (reference sequence). The length of the CDR3 is 14 residues. V lost 3 bases and J lost 4, with 11 bases in between.

V gene TRBV6-5 combines with J gene TRBJ1-2; D uncertain. V lost 2 bases and J 4 bases, leaving 5 bases between the germline ends. The CDR3 is 12 residues long. Germline V gives CDR1 MNHEY, CDR2 SVGAGI. The CDR3 coding sequence is TGTGCCAGCAGTTACGAGAGCTATGGCTACACCTTC. It codes for CASSYESYGYTF.

This sequence joins TRBV10-3 and TRBJ2-1; TRBD2 agrees at 7 bases. V lost 0 bases and J lost 7; bases outside the gene matches: 0. Germline CDR1 ENHRY, CDR2 SYGVKD. This CDR3 has 13 amino acids. The CDR3 region is CAISESGGNEQFF. CDR3 nucleotides: TGTGCCATCAGTGAGTCCGGGGGGAATGAGCAGTTCTTC.

V usage is TRBV28 and J usage is TRBJ2-7; 8 bases fit TRBD2. The CDR3 consists of 15 residues. V lost 5 bases and J lost 2; bases outside the gene matches: 8. The germline V gene encodes CDR1 MDHEN and CDR2 SYDVKM. The CDR3 is CASSTGGGRTYEQYF. In DNA, the CDR3 is TGTGCCAGCAGTACGGGGGGCGGGAGGACCTACGAGCAGTACTTC.

The rearrangement uses TRBV15 and TRBJ1-4; no clear D gene. The CDR3 loop spans 13 amino acids. Germline CDR1 is LNHNV and CDR2 is YYDKDF (reference sequence). Trimming pared 0 bases from V and 7 bases from J, leaving 6 bases between. The CDR3 DNA reads TGTGCCACCAGCAGAGATCCCGGTGAAAAACTGTTTTTT. Translating it yields CATSRDPGEKLFF.

The CDR3 loop is CASSLMAGDEKLFF. In DNA form, the CDR3 reads TGTGCCAGCAGCTTAATGGCAGGGGATGAAAAACTGTTTTTT. This chain connects TRBV7-2 to TRBJ1-4; D possibly corresponds to TRBD1 (6 bases). Trimming removed 2 bases from V and 6 bases from J, with 10 bases in between. The CDR3 extends over 14 amino acids. Germline CDR1 is SGHTA and CDR2 is FQGNSA.

This chain connects TRBV7-9 to TRBJ1-2; TRBD1 might be the D (6 bases). Trimming took 1 base from V and 1 from J, leaving 13 bases between them. This CDR3 is built from 16 residues. Germline V CDR1 and CDR2: SEHNR, FQNEAQ (reference sequence). The CDR3 loop reads CASSLEGTHLNYGYTF. In DNA form, the CDR3 reads TGTGCCAGCAGCTTAGAGGGGACACACCTTAACTATGGCTACACCTTC.

The chain recombines TRBV5-6 with TRBJ2-3; 13 bases are a match to TRBD2. The CDR3 totals 14 residues. J gave up 6 bases and V 4 bases, and 2 bases lay outside the gene matches. The V gene's germline CDR1 is SGHDT and CDR2 YYEEEE. The DNA for the CDR3 is TGTGCCAGCAGCGCGGGACTAGCGGGGGATACGCAGTATTTT. Translated: CASSAGLAGDTQYF.

The chain uses TRBV6-5 and TRBJ2-7, with 7 bases matching TRBD1. The CDR3 is 16 residues long. Germline-derived CDR1 and CDR2 are MNHEY and SVGAGI. V shed 2 bases, J shed 0 bases, and the junction held 7 bases outside the gene matches. CDR3 residues: CASSYISRDSSYEQYF. In DNA form, the CDR3 reads TGTGCCAGCAGTTACATCTCCCGGGACAGCTCCTACGAGCAGTACTTC.

The chain joins TRBV28 to TRBJ2-7; tentative D call: TRBD1 (5 bases). The V gene lost 10 bases and the J gene lost 7 bases, with 20 bases spanning the gap. There are 13 residues in the CDR3. Per germline, CDR1 MDHEN and CDR2 SYDVKM. CDR3 DNA sequence: TGTGCCATCTCCAGGGATTTAGGCCCGGAGCAGTACTTC. Translating it yields CAISRDLGPEQYF.

The chain carries TRBV10-3 and TRBJ1-2, with D possibly TRBD1 on 6 matching bases. The V gene's germline CDR1 is ENHRY and CDR2 SYGVKD. The CDR3 has 14 amino acids. With 10 bases removed from V and 4 bases from J, the gap between germline ends came to 19 bases. CDR3 nucleotide sequence: TGTGCCAGCTTCCGGGACACCACTTTCTATGGCTACACCTTC. This sequence encodes CASFRDTTFYGYTF.

The chain carries TRBV4-1 and TRBJ2-1; possibly TRBD2 for D (7 bases). Trimming shortened V by 0 bases and J by 0 bases, and 15 bases separated the two germline ends. Germline CDR1 and CDR2: MGHRA and YSYEKL. The CDR3 loop spans 18 amino acids. CDR3: CASSQEGGASSSYNEQFF. CDR3 bases: TGCGCCAGCAGCCAAGAAGGGGGGGCCTCCAGCTCCTACAATGAGCAGTTCTTC.

The chain uses TRBV5-1 and TRBJ2-1, with 16 bases lining up with TRBD2. Germline loops: CDR1 SGHRS, CDR2 YFSETQ. Germline trimming cut 5 bases from V and 8 bases from J; bases unmatched to any gene: 4. The CDR3 is made up of 15 amino acids. Written as DNA, the CDR3 is TGCGCCAGCAGTAGGGGACTAGCGGGAGGGGATGAGCAGTTCTTC. Amino acid sequence: CASSRGLAGGDEQFF.

The V and J genes are TRBV10-3 and TRBJ2-2; D might be TRBD2 (6 bases). The CDR3 has 14 amino acids. Germline CDR1 ENHRY, CDR2 SYGVKD. The V end was cut by 8 bases, the J end by 8 bases, with 18 bases between. The CDR3 here is CAIGGDSKRGELFF. CDR3 in DNA: TGTGCCATCGGTGGGGACTCCAAGAGGGGGGAGCTGTTTTTT.

The genes are TRBV5-1 and TRBJ2-2; 7 nucleotides align to TRBD1. Unmatched junction bases numbered 2, after V lost 2 bases and J lost 1 base. Germline CDR1 SGHRS, CDR2 YFSETQ. The CDR3 consists of 15 residues. CDR3 region: CASSFDRVNTGELFF. In DNA, the CDR3 is TGCGCCAGCAGCTTCGACAGGGTGAACACCGGGGAGCTGTTTTTT.

The J gene is TRBJ2-7, the V gene TRBV5-1, with D unresolved. Trimming stripped 5 bases from V and 6 bases from J, with 15 bases between. The germline V gene encodes CDR1 SGHRS and CDR2 YFSETQ. This CDR3 spans 13 amino acids. This CDR3 reads CASSPIGRLEQYF. The CDR3 bases are TGCGCCAGCAGTCCGATAGGCAGGCTCGAGCAGTACTTC. Together with reference TRBV5-1 and TRBJ2-7, the CDR3 gives the full variable domain: KAGVTQTPRYLIKTRGQQVTLSCSPISGHRSVSWYQQTPGQGLQFLFEYFSETQRNKGNFPGRFSGRQFSNSRSEMNVSTLELGDSALYLCASSPIGRLEQYFGPGTRLTVT.

This clone has only one observation. The rearrangement joins TRBV28 to TRBJ2-1; TRBD2 matches at 11 bases. V was pared by 4 bases and J by 8 bases, with 7 bases of the junction left unmatched. CDR3 length equals 15 residues. Germline assignment: CDR1 MDHEN and CDR2 SYDVKM. This chain's CDR3 is CASSSIAGGPDEQFF. The CDR3 coding sequence is TGTGCCAGCAGTTCCATAGCGGGAGGGCCGGATGAGCAGTTCTTC.

The CDR3 DNA reads as TGTGCCAGCAGTACAACCGGGACAGGCAATCAGCCCCAGCATTTT. This encodes CASSTTGTGNQPQHF. The chain has TRBV28 and TRBJ1-5; 7 bases are shared with TRBD1. The CDR3 has 15 residues. The V gene's germline CDR1 is MDHEN and CDR2 SYDVKM. Unmatched junction bases numbered 6, after V lost 5 bases and J lost 2 bases.

The rearrangement links TRBV19 to TRBJ1-2; the D gene is possibly TRBD1 (5 bases). Per the germline V gene, CDR1 is LNHDA and CDR2 is SQIVND (reference sequence). V lost 5 bases and J 4 bases, leaving 20 bases between the germline ends. The CDR3 has 16 residues. CDR3 sequence (DNA): TGTGCCAGTAGTTATGACCAAGTAACAGGCTTCTATGGCTACACCTTC. Translated, it gives CASSYDQVTGFYGYTF.

The chain joins TRBV28 to TRBJ2-6, with no clear D. Germline V lookup: CDR1 MDHEN, CDR2 SYDVKM. V was clipped by 1 base and J by 0 bases, with 10 bases between them. The CDR3 is made up of 17 amino acids. The CDR3 DNA sequence: TGTGCCAGCAGTTTATTGCATCTACGCTCTGGGGCCAACGTCCTGACTTTC. Its translation is CASSLLHLRSGANVLTF.